Described below is a single TCR beta chain sequence and its context. Method: immunoSEQ multiplex PCR; TCRdb's copy keeps in-frame clones and lacks some. The profile shows about 170,000 clones, roughly 86% of them singletons. This specimen comes from a study of cytomegalovirus exposure and HLA in healthy donors. The V segment lost 6 bases and the J segment 4 bases; nucleotides outside the gene matches: 13. CDR3 length: 16 residues. Germline CDR1 is MRHNA and CDR2 is SNTAGT. This sequence was found in a man younger than 35 in good health and CMV-seropositive. The gene calls are TRBV6-4 and TRBJ2-3; the match to TRBD2 covers 7 bases. The specimen sequenced was PBMCs. CDR3 sequence: CASSFDAGVGSDTQYF. For the CDR3, the DNA is TGTGCCAGCAGCTTCGACGCGGGGGTCGGGTCAGATACGCAGTATTTT.